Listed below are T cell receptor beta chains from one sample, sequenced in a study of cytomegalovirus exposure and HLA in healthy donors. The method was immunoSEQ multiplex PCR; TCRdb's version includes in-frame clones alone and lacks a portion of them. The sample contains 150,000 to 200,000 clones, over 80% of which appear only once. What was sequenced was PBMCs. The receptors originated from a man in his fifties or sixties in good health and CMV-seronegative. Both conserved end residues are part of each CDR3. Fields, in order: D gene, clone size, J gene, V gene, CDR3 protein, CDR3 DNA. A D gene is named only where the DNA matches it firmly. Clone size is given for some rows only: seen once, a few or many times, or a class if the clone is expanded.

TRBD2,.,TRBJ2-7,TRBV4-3,CASSQTLTSGVDEQYF,TGCGCCAGCAGCCAAACGCTGACTAGCGGGGTCGACGAGCAGTACTTC
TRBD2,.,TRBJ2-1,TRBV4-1,CASSRTSGGPLNEQFF,TGCGCCAGCAGCCGGACTAGCGGGGGGCCCCTCAATGAGCAGTTCTTC
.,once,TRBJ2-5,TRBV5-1,CASSTLGVQETQYF,TGCGCCAGCAGCACCCTAGGGGTCCAAGAGACCCAGTACTTC
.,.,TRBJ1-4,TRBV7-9,CATGSGGTNEKLFF,TGTGCCACCGGAAGTGGGGGCACTAATGAAAAACTGTTTTTT
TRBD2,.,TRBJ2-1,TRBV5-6,CASSLVGGSSYNEQFF,TGTGCCAGCAGCTTGGTCGGCGGGAGCTCCTACAATGAGCAGTTCTTC
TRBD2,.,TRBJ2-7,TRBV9,CASSEGLAGELPPYEQYF,TGTGCCAGCAGCGAGGGACTAGCGGGAGAGTTGCCGCCCTACGAGCAGTACTTC
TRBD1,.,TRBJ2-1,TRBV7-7,CASSRDRAGGNEQFF,TGTGCTAGCAGCCGGGACAGGGCAGGCGGGAATGAGCAGTTCTTC
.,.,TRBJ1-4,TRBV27,CASSPRTEGWKKLFF,TGTGCCAGCAGTCCCCGGACGGAGGGATGGAAAAAACTGTTTTTT
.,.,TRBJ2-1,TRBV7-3,CASSLAGTLSSYNEQFF,TGTGCCAGCAGCCTCGCGGGGACTTTGAGCTCCTACAATGAGCAGTTCTTC
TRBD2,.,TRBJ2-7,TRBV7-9,CASSLSVMGGRGDEQYF,TGTGCCAGCAGCTTATCGGTTATGGGCGGGAGGGGAGACGAGCAGTACTTC
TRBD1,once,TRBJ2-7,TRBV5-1,CASSLGQGPTYEQYF,TGCGCCAGCAGCTTGGGACAGGGTCCAACCTACGAGCAGTACTTC
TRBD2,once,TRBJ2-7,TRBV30,CAWAGGSYEQYF,TGTGCCTGGGCGGGGGGCTCCTACGAGCAGTACTTC
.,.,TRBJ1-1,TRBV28,CASSTVPVNTEAFF,TGTGCCAGCAGTACAGTGCCGGTGAACACTGAAGCTTTCTTT
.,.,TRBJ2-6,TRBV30,CAWSGESSGANVLTF,TGTGCCTGGAGTGGGGAGAGCTCTGGGGCCAACGTCCTGACTTTC
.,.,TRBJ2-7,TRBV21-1,CASRDKPGQDYEQYF,TGTGCCAGCAGAGACAAGCCGGGACAGGATTACGAGCAGTACTTC
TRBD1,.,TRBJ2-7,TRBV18,CASSPGQGATEQYF,TGTGCCAGCAGTCCGGGACAGGGAGCGACCGAGCAGTACTTC
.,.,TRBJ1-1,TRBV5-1,CASSLPRGSGTEAFF,TGCGCCAGCAGCTTACCCAGGGGCAGTGGCACTGAAGCTTTCTTT
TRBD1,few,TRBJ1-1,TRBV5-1,CASSEASGGVNTEAFF,TGCGCCAGCAGCGAAGCATCAGGGGGAGTGAACACTGAAGCTTTCTTT
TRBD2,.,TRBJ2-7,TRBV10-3,CAIAREGAQYF,TGTGCCATCGCCCGGGAGGGCGCGCAGTACTTC
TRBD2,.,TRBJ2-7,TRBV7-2,CASSLASGRSYEQYF,TGTGCCAGCAGCTTAGCTAGCGGGAGGTCCTACGAGCAGTACTTC
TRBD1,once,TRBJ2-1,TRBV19,CASRRGDRSSYNEQFF,TGTGCCAGCCGTAGGGGGGACAGGAGCTCCTACAATGAGCAGTTCTTC
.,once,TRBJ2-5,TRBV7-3,CASSFSRGTEETQYF,TGTGCCAGCAGCTTTTCTCGGGGGACAGAAGAGACCCAGTACTTC
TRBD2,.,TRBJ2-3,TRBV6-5,CASRASGRAPDTQYF,TGTGCCAGCAGAGCAAGCGGGAGGGCCCCAGATACGCAGTATTTT
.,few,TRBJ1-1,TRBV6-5,CASSQTQNTEAFF,TGTGCCAGCAGTCAGACACAGAACACTGAAGCTTTCTTT
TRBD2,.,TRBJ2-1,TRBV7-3,CASSPAGTSGRDEQFF,TGTGCCAGCAGCCCGGCCGGGACTAGCGGGAGGGATGAGCAGTTCTTC
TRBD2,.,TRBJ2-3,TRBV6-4,CASSLAGGPGDTQYF,TGTGCCAGCAGCCTAGCGGGGGGGCCCGGGGATACGCAGTATTTT
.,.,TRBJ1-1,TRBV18,CASSSLGDTNTEAFF,TGTGCCAGCTCATCGTTGGGGGACACGAACACTGAAGCTTTCTTT
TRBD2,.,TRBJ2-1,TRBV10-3,CAIRPGLAGAGEQFF,TGTGCCATCAGGCCGGGACTAGCGGGAGCTGGGGAGCAGTTCTTC
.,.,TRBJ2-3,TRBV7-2,CASSPQAGLTVRDTQYF,TGTGCCAGCAGCCCCCAGGCGGGACTCACCGTGAGAGATACGCAGTATTTT
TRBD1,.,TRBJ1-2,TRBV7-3,CASSGQGDYGYTF,TGTGCCAGCAGCGGACAGGGAGACTATGGCTACACCTTC
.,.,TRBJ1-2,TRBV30,CAWNPGHFPGGYTF,TGTGCCTGGAACCCGGGACACTTCCCGGGTGGCTACACCTTC
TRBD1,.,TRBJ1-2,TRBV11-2,CASSLDAQGRPGRYGYTF,TGTGCCAGCAGCTTAGACGCACAGGGGAGACCAGGGCGCTATGGCTACACCTTC
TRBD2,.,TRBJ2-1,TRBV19,CASTPRASGGGSSYNEQFF,TGTGCCAGTACCCCTCGGGCTAGCGGGGGGGGGAGCTCCTACAATGAGCAGTTCTTC
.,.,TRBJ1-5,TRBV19,CASSYRDSSNQPQHF,TGTGCCAGTAGTTACAGGGATTCGAGCAATCAGCCCCAGCATTTT
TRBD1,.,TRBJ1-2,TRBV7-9,CSSSLVQQGLYGYTF,TGTTCCAGCAGCTTAGTACAACAGGGGTTATATGGCTACACCTTC
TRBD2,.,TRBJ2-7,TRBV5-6,CASSSHRDYPSEQYF,TGTGCCAGCAGCTCTCACCGGGACTATCCCAGCGAGCAGTACTTC
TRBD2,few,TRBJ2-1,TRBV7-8,CASSQGLAGYGEQFF,TGTGCCAGCAGCCAGGGACTAGCGGGATATGGTGAGCAGTTCTTC
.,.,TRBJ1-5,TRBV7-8,CASTTGTQVNQPQHF,TGTGCCAGCACCACCGGGACACAAGTCAATCAGCCCCAGCATTTT
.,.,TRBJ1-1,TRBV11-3,CASSLTQNTEAFF,TGTGCCAGCAGCCTCACTCAGAACACTGAAGCTTTCTTT
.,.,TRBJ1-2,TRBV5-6,CASSLVEARGYTF,TGTGCCAGCAGCTTGGTGGAGGCCAGGGGCTACACCTTC
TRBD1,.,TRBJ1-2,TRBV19,CASMVRSGGNGYTF,TGTGCCAGTATGGTCCGATCAGGGGGCAATGGCTACACCTTC
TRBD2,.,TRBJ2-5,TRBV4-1,CASSTSGSQETQYF,TGCGCCAGCTCAACTAGCGGCTCCCAAGAGACCCAGTACTTC
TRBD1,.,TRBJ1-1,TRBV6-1,CASSNTGVRTEAFF,TGTGCCAGCAGCAATACAGGGGTCCGAACTGAAGCTTTCTTT
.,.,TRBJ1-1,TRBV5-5,CASSLGVNTEAFF,TGTGCCAGCAGCTTAGGGGTGAACACTGAAGCTTTCTTT
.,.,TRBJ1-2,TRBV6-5,CATASVGRTYGYTF,TGTGCCACCGCTTCCGTCGGTCGGACTTATGGCTACACCTTC
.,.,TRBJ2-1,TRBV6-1,CASMVDSWGDEQFF,TGTGCCAGCATGGTGGACTCATGGGGGGATGAGCAGTTCTTC
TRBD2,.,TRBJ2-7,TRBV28,CASSPPGLGREQYF,TGTGCCAGCAGCCCCCCGGGACTAGGACGCGAGCAGTACTTC
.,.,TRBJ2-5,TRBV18,CASSPRSQETQYF,TGTGCCAGCTCACCACGCAGCCAAGAGACCCAGTACTTC
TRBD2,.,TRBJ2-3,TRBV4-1,CASSQAPRLAGYTDTQYF,TGCGCCAGCAGCCAAGCCCCAAGGCTAGCGGGATACACAGATACGCAGTATTTT
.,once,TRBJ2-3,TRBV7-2,CASSRVSDTQYF,TGTGCCAGCTCCAGGGTATCAGATACGCAGTATTTT
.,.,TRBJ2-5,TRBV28,CASLGSNGQIGPPQETQYF,TGTGCCAGCCTGGGTAGCAATGGACAGATAGGTCCCCCACAAGAGACCCAGTACTTC
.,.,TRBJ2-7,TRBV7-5,CARSLEDRALYEQYF,TGTGCCAGAAGCTTAGAGGACAGGGCCCTCTACGAGCAGTACTTC
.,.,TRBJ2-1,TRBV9,CASSDRDFPYNEQFF,TGTGCCAGCAGCGACCGGGACTTCCCCTACAATGAGCAGTTCTTC